Given below is one T cell receptor beta chain in context. As yet, its antigen is unknown. Other DNA sequences in the same sample also yield this CDR3. This entry belongs to a study of graft-versus-host responses after intestinal transplantation. About the study: The whole recipient group had anti-thymocyte globulin induction followed by tacrolimus and steroids for 2 to 3 years. Study results and limitations: Recipient marrow held GvH clones, some first seen in ileum or blood. Across patients carrying graft-donor T cell macrochimerism, allografts held high graft-versus-host to host-versus-graft clonal ratios.

CDR3 length: 13 residues. Trimming left V 0 bases short and J 1 base short, with 3 bases between. Germline-derived CDR1 and CDR2 are LGHNA and YNFKEQ. Profiled with immunoSEQ multiplex PCR; TCRdb holds only in-frame clones, not every one. The table includes approximately 130,000 clones, around 90% detected once. This TCR came from a human donor who received an intestinal transplant. The rearrangement links TRBV4-2 to TRBJ1-2; D call uncertain. Sequenced here: unstimulated CD4+ T cells sorted from spleen or lymph node cells, sampled before intestinal transplant. This CDR3 reads CASSQEVNYGYTF. The CDR3 coding sequence is TGTGCCAGCAGCCAAGAAGTTAACTATGGCTACACCTTC.